One and the same sample provided the 8 T cell receptor beta chains below, sequenced in a study of cytomegalovirus exposure and HLA in healthy donors (dated by TCRdb to 2016 to 2017). Libraries were prepared through the immunoSEQ multiplex PCR assay. For the multiplex PCR, a mixture combining 60 forward primers for TCR Vbeta segments and 13 reverse primers for TCR Jbeta segments was used. TCRdb took over this immuneACCESS table, retaining in-frame rearrangements with V and J assigned. Such tables are incomplete; in checked studies, under half of the missing clones stem from an unresolved V gene, and the remainder is unexplained. This sample is represented by fewer than 250,000 clones; about 75% of them were singletons. Less than 2% of the sample goes to the ten largest clones. Sequences were obtained from PBMCs. The receptors derive from a woman under 40 in good health and CMV-seronegative.

This clone was counted a few times. The chain uses TRBV9 and TRBJ2-1; 9 bases match TRBD1. This CDR3 has 11 amino acids. In germline, CDR1 is SGDLS, CDR2 YYNGEE. The J segment lost 16 bases and the V segment lost 4 bases, leaving 6 bases of the junction unmatched. CDR3 bases: TGTGCCAGCAGCAACCGGGACAGGGTCTTCTTC. Its protein product is CASSNRDRVFF.

CDR3 bases: TGTGCCAGCAGTTTATTAGCGGGAGGGAGCACAGATACGCAGTATTTT. Its protein is CASSLLAGGSTDTQYF. The chain recombines TRBV27 with TRBJ2-3, with TRBD2 matching over 11 bases. There are 16 residues in the CDR3. Germline CDR1 MNHEY, CDR2 SMNVEV (reference sequence). V was pared by 1 base and J by 0 bases, with 0 bases of the junction left unmatched.

This chain uses TRBV5-1 with TRBJ1-4; D ambiguous. This CDR3 comprises 16 residues. The V gene's germline CDR1 is SGHRS and CDR2 YFSETQ. Between the trimmed V and J ends, which lost 0 bases and 0 bases, there was a span of 9 bases. The CDR3 spells CASSLGSSATNEKLFF. The DNA for the CDR3 is TGCGCCAGCAGCTTGGGGAGCTCTGCAACTAATGAAAAACTGTTTTTT.

CDR3 protein: CASSDPATGGNAGELFF. The CDR3 DNA sequence: TGTGCCAGCAGTGATCCGGCGACAGGGGGTAACGCCGGGGAGCTGTTTTTT. J is TRBJ2-2 and V is TRBV25-1, with 9 nucleotides matching TRBD1. Trimming took 3 bases from V and 6 from J; bases not matched to a gene: 11. Germline V gene sequence: CDR1 MGHDK, CDR2 SYGVNS. The CDR3 is made up of 17 amino acids.

V gene TRBV2 combines with J gene TRBJ1-4; D is unresolved. This CDR3 contains 13 residues. Trimming removed 7 bases at V and 0 bases at J, with 6 bases between. CDR1 and CDR2 (germline): SNHLY, FYNNEI. The CDR3 is CASTRSTNEKLFF. Written as DNA, the CDR3 is TGTGCCAGCACCCGGTCAACTAATGAAAAACTGTTTTTT.

This clone appeared a few times. V usage is TRBV30 and J usage is TRBJ2-1; 11 nucleotides align to TRBD2. Looked up from germline, CDR1 is GTSNPN and CDR2 is SVGIG (reference sequence). V lost 4 bases to trimming and J lost 5 bases; unmatched junction nucleotides: 4. The CDR3 contains 14 residues. Here the CDR3 reads CAWTLAGGNNEQFF. The CDR3, as DNA: TGTGCCTGGACCTTAGCGGGGGGGAACAATGAGCAGTTCTTC. Together with reference TRBV30 and TRBJ2-1, the CDR3 gives the full variable domain: SQTIHQWPATLVQPVGSPLSLECTVEGTSNPNLYWYRQAAGRGLQLLFYSVGIGQISSEVPQNLSASRPQDRQFILSSKKLLLSDSGFYLCAWTLAGGNNEQFFGPGTRLTVL.

The rearrangement uses TRBV4-2 and TRBJ2-1; 7 bases align to TRBD1. J gave up 4 bases and V 6 bases, and 9 bases lay outside the gene matches. Germline assignment: CDR1 LGHNA and CDR2 YNFKEQ. The CDR3 spans 15 residues. CDR3 region: CASSQRGQGYNEQFF. The CDR3, as DNA: TGTGCCAGCAGTCAAAGGGGGCAGGGTTACAATGAGCAGTTCTTC.

The gene calls are TRBV19 and TRBJ2-7; 9 bases fit TRBD2. This CDR3 is built from 14 residues. In germline, CDR1 is LNHDA, CDR2 SQIVND (reference sequence). V dropped 5 bases and J dropped 3; count of bases not matched to a gene: 5. CDR3 amino acids: CASSGPSGVYEQYF. CDR3 nucleotides: TGTGCCAGTAGTGGTCCTAGCGGGGTCTACGAGCAGTACTTC.